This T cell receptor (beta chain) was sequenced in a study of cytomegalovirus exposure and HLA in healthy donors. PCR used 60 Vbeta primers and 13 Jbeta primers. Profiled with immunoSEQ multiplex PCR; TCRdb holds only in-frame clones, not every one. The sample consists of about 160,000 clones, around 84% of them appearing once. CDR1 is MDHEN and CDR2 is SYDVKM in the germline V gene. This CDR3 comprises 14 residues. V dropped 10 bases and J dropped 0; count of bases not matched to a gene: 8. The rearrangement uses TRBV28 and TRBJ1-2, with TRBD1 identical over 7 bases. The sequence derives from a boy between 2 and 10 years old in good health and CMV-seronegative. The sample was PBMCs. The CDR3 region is CATRQGPTNYGYTF. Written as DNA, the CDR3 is TGTGCCACCAGACAGGGCCCCACTAACTATGGCTACACCTTC.